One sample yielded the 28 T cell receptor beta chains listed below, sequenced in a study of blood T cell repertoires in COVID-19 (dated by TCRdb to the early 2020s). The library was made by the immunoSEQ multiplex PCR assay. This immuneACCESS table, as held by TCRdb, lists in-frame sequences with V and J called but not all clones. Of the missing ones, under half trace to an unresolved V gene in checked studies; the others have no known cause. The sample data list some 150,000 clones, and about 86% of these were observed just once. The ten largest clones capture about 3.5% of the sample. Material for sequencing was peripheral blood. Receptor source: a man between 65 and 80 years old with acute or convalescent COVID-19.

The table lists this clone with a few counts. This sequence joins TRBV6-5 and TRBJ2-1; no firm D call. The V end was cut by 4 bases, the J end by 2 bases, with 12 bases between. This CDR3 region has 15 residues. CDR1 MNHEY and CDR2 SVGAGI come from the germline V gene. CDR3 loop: CASSSPTRTYNEQFF. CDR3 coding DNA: TGTGCCAGCAGTTCCCCTACGAGGACCTACAATGAGCAGTTCTTC.

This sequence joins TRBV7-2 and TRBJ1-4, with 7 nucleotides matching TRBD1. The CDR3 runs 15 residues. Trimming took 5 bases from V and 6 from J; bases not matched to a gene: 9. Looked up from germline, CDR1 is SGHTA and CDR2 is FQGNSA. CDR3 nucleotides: TGTGCCAGCAGCCCAGTAGGGGGCGCCGATGAAAAACTGTTTTTT. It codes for CASSPVGGADEKLFF.

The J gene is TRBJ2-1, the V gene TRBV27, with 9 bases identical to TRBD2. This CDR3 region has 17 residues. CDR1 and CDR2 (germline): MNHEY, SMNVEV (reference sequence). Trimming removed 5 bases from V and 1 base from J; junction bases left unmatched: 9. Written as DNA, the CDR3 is TGTGCCAGCAGTCCGACTAGCGGACGATATTCCTACAATGAGCAGTTCTTC. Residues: CASSPTSGRYSYNEQFF.

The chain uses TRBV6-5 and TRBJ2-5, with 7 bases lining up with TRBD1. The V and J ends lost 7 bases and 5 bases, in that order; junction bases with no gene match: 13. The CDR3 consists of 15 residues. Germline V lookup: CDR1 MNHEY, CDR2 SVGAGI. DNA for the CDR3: TGTGCCAGCACCAAATCCAGACAGGGTGCGGAGACCCAGTACTTC. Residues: CASTKSRQGAETQYF.

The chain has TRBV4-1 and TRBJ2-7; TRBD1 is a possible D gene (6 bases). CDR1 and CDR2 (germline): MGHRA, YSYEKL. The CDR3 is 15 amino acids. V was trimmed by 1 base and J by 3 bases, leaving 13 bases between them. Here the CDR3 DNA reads TGCGCCAGCAGCCAAGGATCACAGGGAGTCTACGAGCAGTACTTC. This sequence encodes CASSQGSQGVYEQYF.

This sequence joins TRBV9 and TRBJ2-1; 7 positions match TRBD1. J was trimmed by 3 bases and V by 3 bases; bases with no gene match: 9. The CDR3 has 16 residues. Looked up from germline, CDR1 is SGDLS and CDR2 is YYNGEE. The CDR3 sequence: CASSAQGTVHYNEQFF. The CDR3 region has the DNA TGTGCCAGCAGCGCACAGGGGACAGTACACTACAATGAGCAGTTCTTC.

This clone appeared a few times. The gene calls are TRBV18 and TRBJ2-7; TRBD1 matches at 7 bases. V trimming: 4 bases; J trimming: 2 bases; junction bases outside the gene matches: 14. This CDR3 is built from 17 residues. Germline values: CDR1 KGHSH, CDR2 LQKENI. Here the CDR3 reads CASSLLGRDSDTYEQYF. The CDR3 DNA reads TGTGCCAGCTCACTACTCGGTAGGGACAGCGATACCTACGAGCAGTACTTC.

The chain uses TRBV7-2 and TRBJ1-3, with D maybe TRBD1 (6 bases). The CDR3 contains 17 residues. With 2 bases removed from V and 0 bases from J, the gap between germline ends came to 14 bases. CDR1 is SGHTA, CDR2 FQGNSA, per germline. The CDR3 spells CASSLTGPSSSGNTIYF. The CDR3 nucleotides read TGTGCCAGCAGCTTAACAGGGCCCTCAAGCTCTGGAAACACCATATATTTT.

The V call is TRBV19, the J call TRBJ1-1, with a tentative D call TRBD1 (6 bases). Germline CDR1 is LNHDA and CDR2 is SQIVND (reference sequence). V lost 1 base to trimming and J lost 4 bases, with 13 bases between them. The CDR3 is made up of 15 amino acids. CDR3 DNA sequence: TGTGCCAGTAGTATAGGTAGTAACAGGGCCACTGAAGCTTTCTTT. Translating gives CASSIGSNRATEAFF.

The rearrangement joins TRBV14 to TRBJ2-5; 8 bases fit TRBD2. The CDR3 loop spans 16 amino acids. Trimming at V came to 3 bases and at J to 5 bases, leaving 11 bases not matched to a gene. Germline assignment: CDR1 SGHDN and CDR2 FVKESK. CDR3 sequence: CASSHYRGLVEETQYF. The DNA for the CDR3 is TGTGCCAGCAGCCACTACCGGGGACTAGTGGAGGAGACCCAGTACTTC.

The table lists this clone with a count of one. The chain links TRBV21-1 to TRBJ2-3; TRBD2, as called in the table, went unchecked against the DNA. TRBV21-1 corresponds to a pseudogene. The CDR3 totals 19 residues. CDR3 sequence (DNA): TGTGCCAGCAGCCCCCTGGCTAGCGGGAGAAGGAGGGCCCCAGATACGCAGTATTTT. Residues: CASSPLASGRRRAPDTQYF.

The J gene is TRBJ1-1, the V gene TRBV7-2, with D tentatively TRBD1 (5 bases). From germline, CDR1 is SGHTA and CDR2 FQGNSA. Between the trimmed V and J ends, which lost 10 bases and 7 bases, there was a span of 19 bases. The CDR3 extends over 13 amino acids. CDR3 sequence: CATSVTPDSEAFF. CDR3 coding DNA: TGTGCCACCTCGGTCACCCCCGACAGTGAAGCTTTCTTT.

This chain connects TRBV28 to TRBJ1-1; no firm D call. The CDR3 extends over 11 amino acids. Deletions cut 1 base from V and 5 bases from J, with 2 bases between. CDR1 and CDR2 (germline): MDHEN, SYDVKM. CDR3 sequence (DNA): TGTGCCAGCAGTTTATCTACTGAAGCTTTCTTT. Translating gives CASSLSTEAFF.

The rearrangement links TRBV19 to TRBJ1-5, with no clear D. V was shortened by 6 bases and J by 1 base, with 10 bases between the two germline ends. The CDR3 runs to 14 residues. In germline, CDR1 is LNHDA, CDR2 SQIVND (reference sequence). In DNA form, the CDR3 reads TGTGCCAGTAGGTTTCGGGGAAGCAATCAGCCCCAGCATTTT. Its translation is CASRFRGSNQPQHF.

DNA of the CDR3: TGTGCCAGCAGAGGGACGGGGGGATTAGCGGAGATAAGCTCCTACAATGAGCAGTTCTTC. Translated, it gives CASRGTGGLAEISSYNEQFF. The chain is built from TRBV28 and TRBJ2-1; 7 positions agree with TRBD2. CDR1 is MDHEN, CDR2 SYDVKM, per germline. V was pared by 6 bases and J by 0 bases, with 20 bases of the junction left unmatched. This CDR3 spans 20 amino acids.

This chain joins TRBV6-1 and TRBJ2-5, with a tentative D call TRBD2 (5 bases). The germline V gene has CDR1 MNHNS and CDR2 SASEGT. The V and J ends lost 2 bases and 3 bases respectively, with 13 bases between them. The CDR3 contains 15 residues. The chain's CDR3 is CASSEFLLREETQYF. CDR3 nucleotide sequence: TGTGCCAGCAGTGAATTCCTCTTGAGGGAAGAGACCCAGTACTTC.

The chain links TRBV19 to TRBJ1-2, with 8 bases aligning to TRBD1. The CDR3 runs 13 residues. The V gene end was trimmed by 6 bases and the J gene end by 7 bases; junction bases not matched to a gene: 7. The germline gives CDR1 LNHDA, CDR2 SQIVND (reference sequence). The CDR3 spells CASSLTGDSGYTF. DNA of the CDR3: TGTGCCAGTAGCTTGACAGGGGACAGTGGCTACACCTTC.

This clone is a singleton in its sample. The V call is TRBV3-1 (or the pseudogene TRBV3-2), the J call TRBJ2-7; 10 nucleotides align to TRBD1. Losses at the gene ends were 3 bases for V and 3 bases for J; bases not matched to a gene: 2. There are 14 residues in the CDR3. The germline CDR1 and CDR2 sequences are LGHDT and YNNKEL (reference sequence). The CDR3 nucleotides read TGTGCCAGCAGCCAGGGGACAGGGGTCTACGAGCAGTACTTC. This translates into CASSQGTGVYEQYF.

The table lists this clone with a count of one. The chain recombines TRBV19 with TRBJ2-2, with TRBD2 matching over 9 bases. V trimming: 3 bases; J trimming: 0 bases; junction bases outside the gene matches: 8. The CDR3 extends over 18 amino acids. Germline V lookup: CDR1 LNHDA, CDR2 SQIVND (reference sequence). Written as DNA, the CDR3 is TGTGCCAGTAGTATCGGCGGGAGGGCCTTCGCGAACACCGGGGAGCTGTTTTTT. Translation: CASSIGGRAFANTGELFF.

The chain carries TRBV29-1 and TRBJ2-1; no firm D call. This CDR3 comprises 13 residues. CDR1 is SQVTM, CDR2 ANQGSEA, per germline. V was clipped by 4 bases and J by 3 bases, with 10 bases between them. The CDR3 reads CSVGETGYNEQFF. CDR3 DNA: TGCAGCGTTGGCGAGACTGGCTACAATGAGCAGTTCTTC.

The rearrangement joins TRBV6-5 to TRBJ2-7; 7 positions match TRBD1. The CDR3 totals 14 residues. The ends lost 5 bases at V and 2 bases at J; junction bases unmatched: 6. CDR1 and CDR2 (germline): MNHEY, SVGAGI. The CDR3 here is CASSQQQGTYEQYF. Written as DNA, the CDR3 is TGTGCCAGCAGTCAGCAACAGGGGACCTACGAGCAGTACTTC.

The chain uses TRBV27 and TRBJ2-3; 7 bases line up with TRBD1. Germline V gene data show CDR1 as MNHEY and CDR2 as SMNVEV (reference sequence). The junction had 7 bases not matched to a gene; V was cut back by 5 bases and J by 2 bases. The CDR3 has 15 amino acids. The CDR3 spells CASSARQGITDTQYF. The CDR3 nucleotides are TGTGCCAGCAGTGCCCGACAGGGAATCACAGATACGCAGTATTTT.

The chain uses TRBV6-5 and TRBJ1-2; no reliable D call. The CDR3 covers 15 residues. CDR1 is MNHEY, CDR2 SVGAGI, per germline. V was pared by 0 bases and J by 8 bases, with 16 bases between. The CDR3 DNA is TGTGCCAGCAGTTACTCGAATATAGGCTTGGGCGGCTACACCTTC. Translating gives CASSYSNIGLGGYTF.

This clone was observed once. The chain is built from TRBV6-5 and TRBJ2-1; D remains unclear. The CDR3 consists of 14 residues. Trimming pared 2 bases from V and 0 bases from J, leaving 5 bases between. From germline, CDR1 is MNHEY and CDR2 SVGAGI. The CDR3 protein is CASSYDNSYNEQFF. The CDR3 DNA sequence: TGTGCCAGCAGTTACGACAACTCCTACAATGAGCAGTTCTTC.

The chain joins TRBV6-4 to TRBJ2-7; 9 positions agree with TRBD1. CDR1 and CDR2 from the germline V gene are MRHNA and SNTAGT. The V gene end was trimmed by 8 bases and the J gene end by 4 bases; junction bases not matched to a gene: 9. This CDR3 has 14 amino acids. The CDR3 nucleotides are TGTGCCAGCGGAACCGGGACAGGGCCGTACGAGCAGTACTTC. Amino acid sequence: CASGTGTGPYEQYF.

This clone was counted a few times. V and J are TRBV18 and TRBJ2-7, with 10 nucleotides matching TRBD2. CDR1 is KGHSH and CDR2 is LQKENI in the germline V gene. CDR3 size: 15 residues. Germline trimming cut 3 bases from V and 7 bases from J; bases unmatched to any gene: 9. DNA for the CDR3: TGTGCCAGCTCACCTAATCGGCTAGCGGGAGTAGAGCAGTACTTC. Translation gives CASSPNRLAGVEQYF.

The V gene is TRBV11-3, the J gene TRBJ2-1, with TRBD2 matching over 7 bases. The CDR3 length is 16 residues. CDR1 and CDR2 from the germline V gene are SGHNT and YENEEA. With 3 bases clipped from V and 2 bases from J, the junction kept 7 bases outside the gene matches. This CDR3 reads CASSLGGSGPYNEQFF. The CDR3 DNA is TGTGCCAGCAGCTTGGGTGGTAGCGGGCCCTACAATGAGCAGTTCTTC.

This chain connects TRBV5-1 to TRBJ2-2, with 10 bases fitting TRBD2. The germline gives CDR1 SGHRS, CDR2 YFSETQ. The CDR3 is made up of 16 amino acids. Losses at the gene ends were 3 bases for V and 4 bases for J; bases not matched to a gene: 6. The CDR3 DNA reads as TGCGCCAGCAGCTGGACTAGCGGTAGTGGCACCGGGGAGCTGTTTTTT. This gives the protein CASSWTSGSGTGELFF.